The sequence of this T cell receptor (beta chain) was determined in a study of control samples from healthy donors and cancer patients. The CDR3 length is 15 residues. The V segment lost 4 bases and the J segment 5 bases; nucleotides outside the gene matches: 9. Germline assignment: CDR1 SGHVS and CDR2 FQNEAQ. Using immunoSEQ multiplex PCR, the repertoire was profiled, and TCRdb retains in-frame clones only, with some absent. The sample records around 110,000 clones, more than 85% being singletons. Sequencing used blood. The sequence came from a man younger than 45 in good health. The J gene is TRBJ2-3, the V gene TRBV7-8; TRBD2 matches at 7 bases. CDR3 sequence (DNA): TGTGCCAGCAGCTCGCTCGGGGGGACGAGAGATACGCAGTATTTT. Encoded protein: CASSSLGGTRDTQYF. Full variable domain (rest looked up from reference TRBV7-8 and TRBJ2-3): GAGVSQSPRYKVAKRGQDVALRCDPISGHVSLFWYQQALGQGPEFLTYFQNEAQLDKSGLPSDRFFAERPEGSVSTLKIQRTQQEDSAVYLCASSSLGGTRDTQYFGPGTRLTVL.